This TCR beta chain is drawn from a study of Ad26.COV2.S vaccination and SARS-CoV-2 variants. Study-wide findings and caveats: Breadth of non-spike TCRs did not differ between vaccinees and placebo recipients.

This clone was seen a few times. The antigen is not known. TCRdb's table, derived via immunoSEQ multiplex PCR, lists solely in-frame clones and lacks some. The sample includes approximately 300,000 clones, about 85% seen only once; the top ten take around 2.2%. Specified treatment: approximately 18 received Ad26.COV2.S at low or high dose, single or two shots; five or six received placebo; per-sample allocation not given. Sampling happened 63 days after the first vaccine or placebo injection. Expressing Wuhan-strain SARS-CoV-2 spike, an Ad26 vector served as the vaccine. The sequence derives from a person between 18 and 65 years old who received the Ad26.COV2.S COVID-19 vaccine or a placebo. The material sequenced was peripheral blood, taken in a trial of Ad26.COV2.S vaccine versus placebo.

Written as DNA, the CDR3 is TGTGCCAGCAGCCAAGAACCACAGGGGGGCGGCTACACCTTC. Its translation is CASSQEPQGGGYTF. V usage is TRBV3-1 (or the pseudogene TRBV3-2) and J usage is TRBJ1-2, with TRBD1 identical over 8 bases. The CDR3 loop spans 14 amino acids. The germline gives CDR1 LGHDT, CDR2 YNNKEL (reference sequence). The V gene end was trimmed by 0 bases and the J gene end by 8 bases; junction bases not matched to a gene: 5.